The 18 T cell receptor beta chains below were found in one sample sequenced in a study of T-cell reconstitution after alpha-beta-depleted transplantation in children. Unique molecular identifiers featured in how the TCRbeta library was prepared. TCRdb analysed the PCR reads with MiXCR anew, one entry per CDR3 protein. Of almost 20,000 distinct CDR3 sequences listed, around 13% are singletons. The material was PBMCs, mostly from graft donor cells, obtained 60 days after TCRalphabeta/CD19-depleted stem cell transplant. These receptors originate from a female patient aged 2 to 10 who had a stem cell transplant for congenital amegakaryocytic thrombocytopenia, so the T cells may come from the graft donor.

The genes are TRBV27 and TRBJ1-1, with D possibly matching TRBD1 (6 bases). CDR1 is MNHEY, CDR2 SMNVEV, per germline (reference sequence). The CDR3 contains 14 residues. Deletions cut 4 bases from V and 3 bases from J, with 12 bases between. CDR3 bases: TGTGCCAGCAGTTGGGTCGGGGGCGACACTGAAGCTTTCTTT. This sequence encodes CASSWVGGDTEAFF.

This clonotype was observed at least ten times. The chain links TRBV5-1 to TRBJ2-2; D not certain. Germline assignment: CDR1 SGHRS and CDR2 YFSETQ. The CDR3 runs 14 residues. V lost 1 base to trimming and J lost 3 bases, with 7 bases between them. CDR3 sequence: CASSLTPDTGELFF. The CDR3 bases are TGCGCCAGCAGCTTGACACCAGACACCGGGGAGCTGTTTTTT. Full variable domain (outside the CDR3, taken from reference TRBV5-1 and TRBJ2-2): KAGVTQTPRYLIKTRGQQVTLSCSPISGHRSVSWYQQTPGQGLQFLFEYFSETQRNKGNFPGRFSGRQFSNSRSEMNVSTLELGDSALYLCASSLTPDTGELFFGEGSRLTVL.

This clonotype was counted ten times or more. This chain uses TRBV2 with TRBJ2-2; no reliable D call. Germline V gene sequence: CDR1 SNHLY, CDR2 FYNNEI. The CDR3 spans 15 residues. V shed 4 bases and J shed 1 base, with 10 bases lying between them. The CDR3 sequence is CASSVRPGNTGELFF. DNA of the CDR3: TGTGCCAGCAGTGTCCGCCCGGGGAACACCGGGGAGCTGTTTTTT.

This clonotype was detected many times. The CDR3 DNA reads as TGTGCCAGCAGTCTGACAGGGGGCAGTGAGACCCAGTACTTC. The encoded protein is CASSLTGGSETQYF. The chain has TRBV12-3 or TRBV12-4 and TRBJ2-5; TRBD1 matches 10 bases. Trimming took 5 bases from V and 5 from J; bases not matched to a gene: 5. This CDR3 has 14 amino acids.

This clonotype occurred many times. This sequence joins TRBV7-9 and TRBJ2-5; D remains ambiguous. The V gene's germline CDR1 is SEHNR and CDR2 FQNEAQ (reference sequence). This CDR3 is built from 14 residues. Trimming pared 2 bases from V and 4 bases from J, leaving 11 bases between. Here the CDR3 reads CASSLIVGPETQYF. The DNA for the CDR3 is TGTGCCAGCAGCTTAATTGTGGGCCCAGAGACCCAGTACTTC. Complete variable domain (other parts from reference TRBV7-9 and TRBJ2-5): DTGVSQNPRHKITKRGQNVTFRCDPISEHNRLYWYRQTLGQGPEFLTYFQNEAQLEKSRLLSDRFSAERPKGSFSTLEIQRTEQGDSAMYLCASSLIVGPETQYFGPGTRLLVL.

This clonotype was recorded many times. The chain links TRBV7-6 to TRBJ2-3, with TRBD2 identical over 9 bases. This CDR3 contains 15 residues. V was pared by 2 bases and J by 1 base, with 1 base of the junction left unmatched. CDR1 and CDR2 from the germline V gene are SGHVS and FNYEAQ. In nucleotides, the CDR3 is TGTGCCAGCAGCTTAAGACTAGCGGGCACAGATACGCAGTATTTT. Protein sequence: CASSLRLAGTDTQYF.

This clonotype was seen many times. CDR3: CASGVRSSGPRGYNEQFF. The CDR3 DNA reads TGTGCCAGCGGAGTTCGTTCTAGCGGGCCCCGTGGCTACAATGAGCAGTTCTTC. This rearrangement joins TRBV12-3 or TRBV12-4 to TRBJ2-1; 8 bases are shared with TRBD2. Trimming at V came to 8 bases and at J to 3 bases, leaving 18 bases not matched to a gene. This CDR3 comprises 18 residues.

This clonotype was counted many times. V gene TRBV10-3 combines with J gene TRBJ2-7; 9 bases line up with TRBD2. After removal of 10 bases from V and 3 bases from J, the junction contained 10 bases not matched to a gene. From germline, CDR1 is ENHRY and CDR2 SYGVKD. CDR3 length: 14 residues. DNA of the CDR3: TGTGCCACCCTTAGTGGCGGGAGGGACTACGAGCAGTACTTC. Protein sequence: CATLSGGRDYEQYF.

Turning to this clonotype: Mismatch with germline at one junction end may stem from a read error. The chain employs TRBV5-6 and TRBJ2-5, with D possibly called TRBD1 or TRBD2 (5 bases each). This CDR3 comprises 14 residues. Looked up from germline, CDR1 is SGHDT and CDR2 is YYEEEE. CDR3 region: CASSPPGPKEPQYF. CDR3 sequence (DNA): TGTGCCAGCAGCCCCCCGGGACCCAAAGAGCCCCAGTACTTC.

This clonotype has a count of ten or more. The chain has TRBV18 and TRBJ2-5; D uncertain. V dropped 4 bases and J dropped 1 base, with 4 bases sitting between them. Germline V gene data show CDR1 as KGHSH and CDR2 as LQKENI. The CDR3 spans 12 residues. The CDR3 DNA sequence: TGTGCCAGCTCACAGTCCCAAGAGACCCAGTACTTC. It specifies CASSQSQETQYF.

This clonotype was recorded many times. The chain recombines TRBV12-3 or TRBV12-4 with TRBJ1-3, with D hard to call. V was shortened by 6 bases and J by 4 bases, with 13 bases between the two germline ends. This CDR3 region has 14 residues. The CDR3 is CASRRAGLGNTIYF. The CDR3 coding sequence is TGTGCCAGCAGGCGGGCCGGGCTCGGAAACACCATATATTTT.

This clonotype was recorded many times. The chain employs TRBV20-1 and TRBJ2-3; no firm D call. V was cut by 1 base and J by 2 bases, with 7 bases left in between. Germline V gene sequence: CDR1 DFQATT, CDR2 SNEGSKA (reference sequence). There are 13 residues in the CDR3. The CDR3 loop reads CSARGRLTDTQYF. The CDR3 DNA reads as TGCAGTGCTAGAGGGCGGCTCACAGATACGCAGTATTTT.

This clonotype came up many times. The V and J genes are TRBV5-1 and TRBJ2-1, with 8 positions matching TRBD1. With V trimmed by 0 bases and J by 5 bases, 1 base remained unmatched. Looked up from germline, CDR1 is SGHRS and CDR2 is YFSETQ. The length of the CDR3 is 14 residues. The DNA of the CDR3 is TGCGCCAGCAGCTTGGGGACAGGGAACAATGAGCAGTTCTTC. Protein sequence: CASSLGTGNNEQFF.

This clonotype was recorded at least ten times. This chain links TRBV14 with TRBJ2-5; possibly TRBD1 for D (6 bases). The CDR3 contains 16 residues. V lost 0 bases, J lost 5 bases, and 16 bases lay in between. Germline V gives CDR1 SGHDN, CDR2 FVKESK. The CDR3 nucleotides are TGTGCCAGCAGCCAAGATGGTGGCAGGGGCGGGGAGACCCAGTACTTC. Protein sequence: CASSQDGGRGGETQYF.

This clonotype was detected ten times or more. The chain carries TRBV7-3 and TRBJ2-7; no clear D gene. The germline V gene has CDR1 SGHTA and CDR2 FQGTGA. This CDR3 is 17 amino acids long. With 1 base removed from V and 3 bases from J, the gap between germline ends came to 19 bases. CDR3 loop: CASSLSTARSSRYEQYF. CDR3 in DNA: TGTGCCAGCAGCTTAAGTACGGCCAGGAGTTCTCGCTACGAGCAGTACTTC.

This clonotype was counted many times. The chain is built from TRBV27 and TRBJ2-3; a weak D match, TRBD1 (6 bases). Germline V gene lookup returns CDR1 MNHEY and CDR2 SMNVEV (reference sequence). The CDR3 is 13 residues long. V lost 11 bases to trimming and J lost 6 bases, with 18 bases between them. The CDR3 nucleotides are TGTGCCGCGTGGGGGCTCCTTGGGGATACGCAGTATTTT. This sequence encodes CAAWGLLGDTQYF.

This clonotype was seen ten or more times. Written as DNA, the CDR3 is TGCGCCAGCAGCTCACTAGCGGGGGAAGGGACTGAGCAGTTCTTC. Its translation is CASSSLAGEGTEQFF. V and J are TRBV5-1 and TRBJ2-1; TRBD2 matches at 11 bases. This CDR3 has 15 residues. Unmatched junction bases numbered 8, after V lost 3 bases and J lost 9 bases. Germline V CDR1 and CDR2: SGHRS, YFSETQ.

In its sample, this clonotype was seen many times. The rearrangement links TRBV29-1 to TRBJ2-1, with 10 bases matching TRBD2. This CDR3 has 14 amino acids. V was clipped by 7 bases and J by 0 bases; unmatched bases: 3. Germline V gives CDR1 SQVTM, CDR2 ANQGSEA. The CDR3, as DNA: TGCAGCGGCGCTAGCGGGAGCTCCTACAATGAGCAGTTCTTC. Protein: CSGASGSSYNEQFF.